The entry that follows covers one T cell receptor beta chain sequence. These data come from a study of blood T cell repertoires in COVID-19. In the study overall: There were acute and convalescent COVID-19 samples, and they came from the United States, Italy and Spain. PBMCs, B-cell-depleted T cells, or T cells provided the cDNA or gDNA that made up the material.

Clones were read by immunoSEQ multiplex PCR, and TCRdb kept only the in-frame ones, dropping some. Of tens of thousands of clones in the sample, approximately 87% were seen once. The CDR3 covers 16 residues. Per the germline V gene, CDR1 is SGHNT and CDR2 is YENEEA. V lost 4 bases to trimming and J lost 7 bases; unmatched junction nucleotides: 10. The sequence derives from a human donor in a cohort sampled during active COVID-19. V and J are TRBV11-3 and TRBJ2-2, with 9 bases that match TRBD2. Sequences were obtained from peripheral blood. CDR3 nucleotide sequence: TGTGCCAGCAGCTCCCTCGGGCGGGGGGGCTTCGGGGAGCTGTTTTTT. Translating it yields CASSSLGRGGFGELFF.